What follows is one T cell receptor (beta chain) and its context. The sample comes from a study of T cell responses to AZD1222 COVID-19 vaccine. The assay was immunoSEQ multiplex PCR, and TCRdb's table has in-frame clones only and misses some. The sample has more than 95,000 clones, 85% to 95% seen once. The receptor comes from an adult in good health. The specimen was peripheral blood, collected on day 0 of AZD1222 vaccination.

CDR3 amino acids: CASSDLSEDLYGYTF. CDR3 sequence (DNA): TGTGCCAGCAGTGATTTGTCGGAGGATTTGTATGGCTACACCTTC. This chain joins TRBV6-4 and TRBJ1-2, with D uncertain. Per the germline V gene, CDR1 is MRHNA and CDR2 is SNTAGT. This CDR3 region has 15 residues. Trimming stripped 3 bases from V and 5 bases from J, with 16 bases between.